Listed below are T cell receptor beta chains from one sample, sequenced in a study of cytomegalovirus exposure and HLA in healthy donors. Measured with immunoSEQ multiplex PCR; TCRdb has only the in-frame clones, and not every one. Of some 150,000 clones in the sample, 94% were seen once. Sequencing was performed on PBMCs. The receptors here all came from a man aged 18 to 30 in good health and CMV-seropositive. The CDR3 runs from the conserved cysteine through the conserved F or W. The D gene is left open where the match is weak. Size tells how often a clone was seen (once, few, many) or the class of an expanded clone, and some rows leave it out.

clone size: .; CDR3 length: 13; D gene: .; V gene: TRBV5-1; J gene: TRBJ1-1; CDR3 protein: CASTSAVNTEAFF; CDR3 DNA: TGCGCCAGCACATCCGCAGTGAACACTGAAGCTTTCTTT
clone size: .; CDR3 length: 14; D gene: TRBD1; V gene: TRBV2; J gene: TRBJ1-5; CDR3 protein: CASSGTGENQPQHF; CDR3 DNA: TGTGCCAGCAGTGGGACAGGGGAGAATCAGCCCCAGCATTTT
clone size: .; CDR3 length: 13; D gene: .; V gene: TRBV2; J gene: TRBJ1-1; CDR3 protein: CASSPNRALEAFF; CDR3 DNA: TGTGCCAGCAGCCCGAACAGGGCCCTTGAAGCTTTCTTT
clone size: .; CDR3 length: 15; D gene: TRBD1; V gene: TRBV5-4; J gene: TRBJ1-2; CDR3 protein: CASSSRDRAGYGYTF; CDR3 DNA: TGTGCCAGCAGCTCCCGGGACAGGGCTGGCTATGGCTACACCTTC
clone size: .; CDR3 length: 16; D gene: TRBD1; V gene: TRBV10-1; J gene: TRBJ1-1; CDR3 protein: CASSYARDRGPTEAFF; CDR3 DNA: TGCGCCAGCAGTTACGCCCGGGACAGGGGGCCCACTGAAGCTTTCTTT
clone size: .; CDR3 length: 17; D gene: TRBD2; V gene: TRBV5-1; J gene: TRBJ2-5; CDR3 protein: CASSLGTSGRWSETQYF; CDR3 DNA: TGCGCCAGCAGCTTAGGGACTAGCGGGAGATGGAGTGAGACCCAGTACTTC
clone size: .; CDR3 length: 19; D gene: TRBD1; V gene: TRBV27; J gene: TRBJ2-5; CDR3 protein: CASSFEGQGSCGLQETQYF; CDR3 DNA: TGTGCCAGCAGTTTCGAGGGACAGGGGAGTTGCGGCCTCCAAGAGACCCAGTACTTC
clone size: .; CDR3 length: 14; D gene: .; V gene: TRBV29-1; J gene: TRBJ2-3; CDR3 protein: CSAARSKRADTQYF; CDR3 DNA: TGCAGCGCCGCTAGGTCTAAGAGGGCAGATACGCAGTATTTT
clone size: once; CDR3 length: 11; D gene: .; V gene: TRBV2; J gene: TRBJ2-5; CDR3 protein: CASNTEETQYF; CDR3 DNA: TGTGCCAGCAACACGGAGGAGACCCAGTACTTC
clone size: .; CDR3 length: 15; D gene: .; V gene: TRBV27; J gene: TRBJ2-7; CDR3 protein: CARMRFLGGSYEQYF; CDR3 DNA: TGTGCCAGGATGCGATTTCTGGGGGGATCCTACGAGCAGTACTTC
clone size: .; CDR3 length: 11; D gene: .; V gene: TRBV27; J gene: TRBJ1-2; CDR3 protein: CASSLHFGYTF; CDR3 DNA: TGTGCCAGCAGTCTCCACTTTGGCTACACCTTC
clone size: .; CDR3 length: 15; D gene: .; V gene: TRBV6-5; J gene: TRBJ2-7; CDR3 protein: CASSLLGALTYEQYF; CDR3 DNA: TGTGCCAGCAGTTTACTTGGGGCCCTGACCTACGAGCAGTACTTC
clone size: .; CDR3 length: 15; D gene: .; V gene: TRBV5-1; J gene: TRBJ2-2; CDR3 protein: CASARTSRNTGELFF; CDR3 DNA: TGCGCCAGCGCCCGAACTTCGAGGAACACCGGGGAGCTGTTTTTT
clone size: .; CDR3 length: 15; D gene: .; V gene: TRBV11-2; J gene: TRBJ1-2; CDR3 protein: CASSPSGPNSYGYTF; CDR3 DNA: TGTGCCAGCAGCCCGTCAGGGCCTAACTCCTATGGCTACACCTTC
clone size: .; CDR3 length: 16; D gene: TRBD1; V gene: TRBV2; J gene: TRBJ2-2; CDR3 protein: CASMSEQGANTGELFF; CDR3 DNA: TGTGCCAGCATGTCCGAACAGGGGGCGAACACCGGGGAGCTGTTTTTT
clone size: .; CDR3 length: 15; D gene: .; V gene: TRBV29-1; J gene: TRBJ1-1; CDR3 protein: CSVKTEQGWGTEAFF; CDR3 DNA: TGCAGCGTGAAGACTGAACAGGGATGGGGCACTGAAGCTTTCTTT
clone size: .; CDR3 length: 13; D gene: TRBD2; V gene: TRBV7-8; J gene: TRBJ2-7; CDR3 protein: CASSRLAAHEQYF; CDR3 DNA: TGTGCCAGCAGCCGACTAGCGGCGCACGAGCAGTACTTC
clone size: .; CDR3 length: 13; D gene: .; V gene: TRBV27; J gene: TRBJ2-7; CDR3 protein: CASSLRGAYEQYF; CDR3 DNA: TGTGCCAGCAGTTTACGCGGAGCCTACGAGCAGTACTTC
clone size: .; CDR3 length: 15; D gene: TRBD2; V gene: TRBV27; J gene: TRBJ2-7; CDR3 protein: CASSLGLAGGYEQYF; CDR3 DNA: TGTGCCAGCAGTTTAGGGCTAGCGGGGGGCTACGAGCAGTACTTC
clone size: .; CDR3 length: 15; D gene: .; V gene: TRBV19; J gene: TRBJ2-1; CDR3 protein: CASSSLGNTYNEQFF; CDR3 DNA: TGTGCCAGTAGTAGTCTCGGGAACACCTACAATGAGCAGTTCTTC
clone size: .; CDR3 length: 16; D gene: .; V gene: TRBV10-3; J gene: TRBJ1-4; CDR3 protein: CAISDPDRSPREKLFF; CDR3 DNA: TGTGCCATCAGTGACCCCGACAGGTCCCCAAGGGAAAAACTGTTTTTT
clone size: .; CDR3 length: 14; D gene: .; V gene: TRBV15; J gene: TRBJ1-2; CDR3 protein: CATTPGGGGYGYTF; CDR3 DNA: TGTGCCACCACCCCGGGAGGGGGGGGGTATGGCTACACCTTC
clone size: .; CDR3 length: 14; D gene: TRBD2; V gene: TRBV2; J gene: TRBJ2-7; CDR3 protein: CASRWGGSSYEQYF; CDR3 DNA: TGTGCCAGCAGGTGGGGGGGATCGTCCTACGAGCAGTACTTC
clone size: .; CDR3 length: 19; D gene: .; V gene: TRBV7-8; J gene: TRBJ2-1; CDR3 protein: CASSLAPFQRYSSYNEQFF; CDR3 DNA: TGTGCCAGCAGCTTAGCGCCTTTCCAGCGCTATAGCTCCTACAATGAGCAGTTCTTC
clone size: .; CDR3 length: 14; D gene: .; V gene: TRBV28; J gene: TRBJ1-2; CDR3 protein: CASSSGTYGDGYTF; CDR3 DNA: TGTGCCAGCAGCTCCGGGACATATGGAGATGGCTACACCTTC